These T cell receptor beta chains were read from a single sample in a study of T cell repertoires in cytomegalovirus infection. TCRdb itself ran the reads through MiXCR, one entry per CDR3 protein. The data contain roughly 600,000 distinct CDR3 sequences, less than 25% of them seen just once; the ten biggest clones take up under 8.5%. The sequenced sample was CD8+ T cells from PBMCs. These receptors originate from a human donor in good health (CMV status not recorded). Some clones in this sample may be carry-over from other donors' samples. The CDR3 runs from the conserved cysteine through the conserved F or W. D genes are given only for firm matches. Clone sizes are given selectively: once, few, many, or a class where the clone is expanded.

.	TRBV28	.	TRBJ1-1	CASIETSPNTEAFF	TGTGCCAGCATCGAGACATCACCGAACACTGAAGCTTTCTTT
.	TRBV12-3/TRBV12-4	.	TRBJ2-7	CVSSYTLYEQYF	TGTGTCAGCAGCTATACACTCTACGAGCAGTACTTC
many	TRBV7-2	.	TRBJ2-2	CASSLALGGELFF	TGTGCCAGCAGCTTAGCGCTAGGCGGGGAGCTGTTTTTT
many	TRBV7-9	TRBD1	TRBJ2-3	CASSLLGTGEDTQYF	TGTGCCAGCAGCTTATTAGGGACAGGGGAAGATACGCAGTATTTT
many	TRBV7-6	.	TRBJ2-1	CASSSGGGGSYNEQFF	TGTGCCAGCAGCAGCGGAGGGGGGGGCTCCTACAATGAGCAGTTCTTC
.	TRBV7-9	TRBD1	TRBJ2-3	CASSLARGQGDTQYF	TGTGCCAGCAGCTTAGCCAGGGGGCAGGGAGATACGCAGTATTTT
.	TRBV9	.	TRBJ1-1	CASGSLHAMNTEAFF	TGTGCCAGCGGGTCGCTCCACGCAATGAACACTGAAGCTTTCTTT
.	TRBV24-1	.	TRBJ2-1	CATSDLRGTYNEQFF	TGTGCCACCAGTGATTTGAGAGGGACGTACAATGAGCAGTTCTTC
many	TRBV6-2/TRBV6-3	.	TRBJ2-3	CASRSSRDTQYF	TGTGCCAGCCGCTCATCTCGGGATACGCAGTATTTT
.	TRBV5-1	.	TRBJ1-2	CASSSDAGTLYGYTF	TGCGCCAGCAGCTCAGACGCCGGGACGCTCTATGGCTACACCTTC
few	TRBV5-1	.	TRBJ2-7	CASSSWGWESYEQYF	TGCGCCAGCAGCTCTTGGGGGTGGGAATCCTACGAGCAGTACTTC
.	TRBV7-9	.	TRBJ1-1	CASNNRRAGGDTEAFF	TGTGCCAGCAACAACCGCCGGGCGGGGGGGGACACTGAAGCTTTCTTT
.	TRBV2	TRBD1	TRBJ1-2	CANSAPGQRAEGRYTF	TGTGCCAACAGTGCCCCGGGACAGAGGGCCGAGGGACGCTACACCTTC
many	TRBV6-5	.	TRBJ2-3	CASRRWGTDTQYF	TGTGCCAGCAGGCGGTGGGGAACAGATACGCAGTATTTT
few	TRBV14	.	TRBJ1-1	CASSQEGDSITEAFF	TGTGCCAGCAGCCAAGAGGGTGACAGTATCACTGAAGCTTTCTTT
.	TRBV20-1	TRBD1	TRBJ1-2	CSALDRGRFGYGYTF	TGCAGTGCTCTGGACAGGGGGAGGTTTGGCTATGGCTACACCTTC
.	TRBV15	.	TRBJ2-1	CATSRDGEGIRNYNEQFF	TGTGCCACCAGCAGAGATGGAGAAGGGATCCGAAACTACAATGAGCAGTTCTTC
.	TRBV7-9	.	TRBJ1-4	CASSSERVVEKLFF	TGTGCCAGCAGCTCCGAGCGGGTCGTCGAAAAACTGTTTTTT
many	TRBV7-2	.	TRBJ1-1	CASSFPPTGLNTEAFF	TGTGCCAGCAGCTTCCCTCCGACAGGCTTGAACACTGAAGCTTTCTTT
once	TRBV7-9	.	TRBJ2-7	CASSPTGICPYEQYF	TGTGCCAGCAGCCCTACAGGGATTTGCCCCTACGAGCAGTACTTC
few	TRBV19	TRBD1	TRBJ1-1	CASRTGTGDTEAFF	TGTGCCAGTAGGACCGGGACAGGGGACACTGAAGCTTTCTTT
few	TRBV6-2/TRBV6-3	.	TRBJ1-2	CASAIRQTRNYGYTF	TGTGCCAGCGCTATTCGACAGACTCGAAACTATGGCTACACCTTC
once	TRBV6-6	TRBD2	TRBJ2-1	CASSGTGGGNYNEQFF	TGTGCCAGCAGTGGGACGGGGGGGGGAAATTACAATGAGCAGTTCTTC
few	TRBV9	.	TRBJ1-3	CASSVGSGSGNTIYF	TGTGCCAGCAGCGTGGGGTCCGGCTCTGGAAACACCATATATTTT
.	TRBV24-1	TRBD1	TRBJ1-1	CATSAWTGGSFSNTEAFF	TGTGCCACCAGTGCATGGACAGGGGGCTCTTTTTCGAACACTGAAGCTTTCTTT
.	TRBV27	TRBD1	TRBJ2-3	CASSHPTGWGPDTQYF	TGTGCCAGCAGTCACCCGACAGGGTGGGGGCCAGATACGCAGTATTTT
many	TRBV20-1	.	TRBJ2-1	CSARVGSRDYNEQFF	TGCAGTGCTAGAGTCGGCAGTCGCGACTACAATGAGCAGTTCTTC
.	TRBV6-6	TRBD2	TRBJ2-3	CASSYSMSGDVF	TGTGCCAGCAGTTACTCGATGAGCGGGGACGTATTT
.	TRBV2	.	TRBJ1-5	CASSVGGKISNQPQHF	TGTGCCAGCAGTGTCGGCGGAAAGATTAGCAATCAGCCCCAGCATTTT
.	TRBV7-9	TRBD1	TRBJ2-5	CASSFDRGDAQYF	TGTGCCAGCAGCTTCGACAGGGGAGATGCCCAGTACTTC
many	TRBV7-2	.	TRBJ1-5	CASSQEGQSNQPQHF	TGTGCCAGCAGCCAGGAGGGACAAAGTAATCAGCCCCAGCATTTT
few	TRBV5-6	.	TRBJ2-7	CASSFTVADGYEQYF	TGTGCCAGCAGCTTCACAGTAGCGGACGGCTACGAGCAGTACTTC
few	TRBV6-4	TRBD1	TRBJ2-1	CASSPAPLTGVYNEQFF	TGTGCCAGCAGCCCTGCCCCTTTGACAGGGGTATACAATGAGCAGTTCTTC
many	TRBV10-3	.	TRBJ2-5	CAISERIAEETQYF	TGTGCCATCAGTGAGCGGATAGCGGAAGAGACCCAGTACTTC
few	TRBV7-9	TRBD1	TRBJ2-7	CASSSTDTGGAVYEQYF	TGTGCCAGCAGCTCAACCGATACAGGGGGCGCCGTCTACGAGCAGTACTTC
.	TRBV5-5	TRBD1	TRBJ2-2	CASGRAPGDRSWGYTGELFF	TGTGCCAGCGGCAGGGCCCCAGGGGACAGGAGTTGGGGATACACCGGGGAGCTGTTTTTT
.	TRBV7-6	.	TRBJ1-6	CASSPDRCNSPLHF	TGTGCCAGCAGCCCGGACAGATGTAACTCACCCCTCCACTTT
few	TRBV6-5	.	TRBJ1-1	CASSFGQFTEAFF	TGTGCCAGCAGTTTCGGACAATTCACTGAAGCTTTCTTT
few	TRBV5-1	.	TRBJ1-1	CASSPGMGNTEAFF	TGCGCCAGCAGCCCCGGGATGGGAAACACTGAAGCTTTCTTT
few	TRBV19	TRBD1	TRBJ2-1	CASKSFGTGYNEQFF	TGTGCCAGTAAAAGCTTTGGGACAGGTTACAATGAGCAGTTCTTC
.	TRBV29-1	.	TRBJ2-1	CSADINEQFF	TGCAGCGCGGACATCAATGAGCAGTTCTTC
.	TRBV25-1	TRBD1	TRBJ1-1	CASSTLRQGFTEAFF	TGTGCCAGCAGTACCCTTCGACAGGGGTTCACTGAAGCTTTCTTT
few	TRBV28	.	TRBJ1-5	CASSLTGAEPQHF	TGTGCCAGCAGTTTAACGGGAGCGGAGCCCCAGCATTTT
.	TRBV7-9	.	TRBJ2-1	CASSSVTGAYNEQFF	TGTGCCAGCAGCTCAGTAACTGGGGCCTACAATGAGCAGTTCTTC
.	TRBV24-1	.	TRBJ2-2	CATSDFGGPTGELFF	TGTGCCACCAGTGATTTTGGGGGGCCCACCGGGGAGCTGTTTTTT
few	TRBV24-1	.	TRBJ2-7	CATTPRDVRYEQYF	TGTGCCACCACACCTCGGGACGTACGCTACGAGCAGTACTTC
few	TRBV10-1	.	TRBJ1-1	CASSQSPEDEAFF	TGCGCCAGCAGCCAAAGCCCGGAGGATGAAGCTTTCTTT
.	TRBV4-3	TRBD1	TRBJ1-2	CASSQENRGYGYTF	TGCGCCAGCAGCCAAGAAAACAGGGGATATGGCTACACCTTC
.	TRBV24-1	.	TRBJ2-1	CATSEPPGAGNNGDEQFF	TGTGCCACCAGTGAACCACCGGGGGCGGGGAACAACGGGGATGAGCAGTTCTTC
.	TRBV7-9	.	TRBJ1-5	CASSLEPEPNQPQHF	TGTGCCAGCAGCTTAGAGCCCGAACCTAATCAGCCCCAGCATTTT
.	TRBV29-1	TRBD2	TRBJ2-3	CSGRGLAGVHTDTQYF	TGCAGCGGGCGTGGGCTAGCGGGGGTTCACACAGATACGCAGTATTTT
few	TRBV28	TRBD1	TRBJ1-5	CASSSGQELNQPQHF	TGTGCCAGCAGTTCTGGACAGGAATTGAATCAGCCCCAGCATTTT
many	TRBV6-5	.	TRBJ1-2	CASSFAALYGYTF	TGTGCCAGCAGTTTTGCAGCACTCTATGGCTACACCTTC
many	TRBV10-3	.	TRBJ2-3	CAISESTYRETDTQYF	TGTGCCATCAGTGAGTCGACCTACAGGGAAACAGATACGCAGTATTTT
many	TRBV7-6	.	TRBJ2-3	CASSFTGAFTDTQYF	TGTGCCAGCAGCTTTACGGGGGCTTTCACAGATACGCAGTATTTT